The 31 T cell receptor beta chains below come from one sample, sequenced in a study of shared clonotypes between healthy human individuals. CD8 cells classed as naive were CD45RO-negative and positively selected for CCR7, excluding terminally differentiated effector memory CD45RA+ cells. TCRdb's copy holds only in-frame clones and misses some; the assay was immunoSEQ multiplex PCR. Of roughly 1,800,000 clones listed, about 95% are singletons. Specimen: naive CD8+ T cells sorted from blood. All receptors derive from a young man in good health.

Comments on this clone: Other DNA sequences in this sample translate to the same CDR3. The chain links TRBV9 to TRBJ2-7; D remains unclear. This CDR3 spans 14 amino acids. V lost 0 bases and J 2 bases, leaving 9 bases between the germline ends. CDR1 is SGDLS, CDR2 YYNGEE, per germline. The CDR3 protein is CASSVGPATYEQYF. In DNA form, the CDR3 reads TGTGCCAGCAGCGTAGGGCCGGCAACCTACGAGCAGTACTTC.

The rearrangement joins TRBV7-6 to TRBJ2-2; the D call may be TRBD1 or TRBD2 (5 bases each). Per germline, CDR1 SGHVS and CDR2 FNYEAQ. V shed 5 bases and J shed 1 base, with 14 bases lying between them. The CDR3 loop spans 16 amino acids. The CDR3, as DNA: TGTGCCAGCAGCCCAGAAGGGGACCTGAACACCGGGGAGCTGTTTTTT. Protein: CASSPEGDLNTGELFF.

The chain is built from TRBV2 and TRBJ2-3, with D tentatively TRBD1 (6 bases). This CDR3 contains 15 residues. From germline, CDR1 is SNHLY and CDR2 FYNNEI. Trimming pared 3 bases from V and 8 bases from J, leaving 18 bases between. CDR3 sequence reads: CASSDQGPPRGTQYF. Written as DNA, the CDR3 is TGTGCCAGCAGTGACCAGGGGCCCCCCCGGGGTACGCAGTATTTT.

The chain recombines TRBV11-2 with TRBJ2-7; the D is unclear. Trimming removed 4 bases from V and 7 bases from J, with 11 bases in between. Germline V gene lookup returns CDR1 SGHAT and CDR2 FQNNGV. The CDR3 spans 12 residues. CDR3: CASSSTSLEQYF. For the CDR3, the DNA is TGTGCCAGCAGCTCGACCTCGTTGGAGCAGTACTTC.

This sequence joins TRBV7-9 and TRBJ1-2; D perhaps matches TRBD1 (6 bases). The V gene lost 5 bases and the J gene lost 1 base, with 23 bases spanning the gap. The CDR3 covers 18 residues. The germline CDR1 and CDR2 sequences are SEHNR and FQNEAQ (reference sequence). The CDR3: CASSPTFGGAPFNYGYTF. Here the CDR3 DNA reads TGTGCCAGCAGCCCCACTTTTGGGGGGGCGCCTTTTAACTATGGCTACACCTTC. Drawing the rest from reference TRBV7-9 and TRBJ1-2, the complete variable domain is DTGVSQNPRHKITKRGQNVTFRCDPISEHNRLYWYRQTLGQGPEFLTYFQNEAQLEKSRLLSDRFSAERPKGSFSTLEIQRTEQGDSAMYLCASSPTFGGAPFNYGYTFGSGTRLTVV.

The chain uses TRBV7-2 and TRBJ2-5, with 10 bases lining up with TRBD2. J lost 4 bases, V lost 1 base, and 9 bases had no gene match. CDR1 is SGHTA and CDR2 is FQGNSA in the germline V gene. The CDR3 is 17 amino acids. For the CDR3, the DNA is TGTGCCAGCAGCTTAGATGCTAGCGGGAGTTTGAGAGAGACCCAGTACTTC. This translates into CASSLDASGSLRETQYF.

This clone was seen a handful of times. Other DNA sequences from this sample encode an identical CDR3 as well. The chain carries TRBV6-1 and TRBJ1-1, with a possible D match to TRBD1 (5 bases). Looked up from germline, CDR1 is MNHNS and CDR2 is SASEGT. There are 12 residues in the CDR3. V lost 4 bases and J lost 5, with 8 bases in between. The CDR3 protein is CASSGGGTEAFF. CDR3 sequence (DNA): TGTGCCAGCAGTGGGGGGGGGACTGAAGCTTTCTTT.

This clone was found once. This rearrangement joins TRBV27 to TRBJ2-7; D might be TRBD1 or TRBD2, each matching 5 bases. The CDR3 runs 17 residues. CDR1 is MNHEY, CDR2 SMNVEV, per germline (reference sequence). V lost 5 bases to trimming and J lost 0 bases, with 20 bases between them. In nucleotides, the CDR3 is TGTGCCAGCAGTCCGTCGGGACCTACCGTTAGCTCCTACGAGCAGTACTTC. This translates into CASSPSGPTVSSYEQYF.

This clone was observed a few times. Mismatch with germline at one junction end may stem from a read error. This chain connects TRBV7-9 to TRBJ1-2; tentative D call: TRBD1 (5 bases). The CDR3 consists of 11 residues. In germline, CDR1 is SEHNR, CDR2 FQNEAQ (reference sequence). CDR3 bases: TGTGCCAGCAGCTCACTCCTGGACATGCCCTTC. Protein: CASSSLLDMPF.

V is TRBV30 and J is TRBJ2-3; 13 nucleotides align to TRBD2. J lost 1 base, V lost 4 bases, and 11 bases had no gene match. Germline values: CDR1 GTSNPN, CDR2 SVGIG (reference sequence). The CDR3 is 18 residues long. This CDR3 reads CAWTKGLAGVYRTDTQYF. DNA for the CDR3: TGTGCCTGGACTAAAGGACTAGCGGGGGTCTACCGCACAGATACGCAGTATTTT.

The chain carries TRBV9 and TRBJ2-7; D ambiguous. This CDR3 comprises 13 residues. V dropped 4 bases and J dropped 0 bases, with 8 bases sitting between them. CDR1 SGDLS and CDR2 YYNGEE come from the germline V gene. In DNA, the CDR3 is TGTGCCAGCAGCCCATCACTCTCCTACGAGCAGTACTTC. This sequence encodes CASSPSLSYEQYF.

This rearrangement joins TRBV19 to TRBJ1-1; no clear D gene. V was clipped by 10 bases and J by 5 bases, with 11 bases between them. The CDR3 is 11 residues long. In germline, CDR1 is LNHDA, CDR2 SQIVND (reference sequence). This CDR3 reads CAILSWTEAFF. The CDR3, as DNA: TGTGCCATTCTATCGTGGACTGAAGCTTTCTTT.

V and J are TRBV15 and TRBJ2-5, with D unresolved. Germline V lookup: CDR1 LNHNV, CDR2 YYDKDF (reference sequence). The V end lost 8 bases, the J end lost 5 bases, and 12 bases lay between the germline ends. The CDR3 extends over 12 amino acids. In DNA, the CDR3 is TGTGCCACCGGTGATGTAGGGGAGACCCAGTACTTC. This translates into CATGDVGETQYF. Looking up the rest from reference TRBV15 and TRBJ2-5 gives the full variable domain: DAMVIQNPRYQVTQFGKPVTLSCSQTLNHNVMYWYQQKSSQAPKLLFHYYDKDFNNEADTPDNFQSRRPNTSFCFLDIRSPGLGDTAMYLCATGDVGETQYFGPGTRLLVL.

Of note for this clone: The sample has other DNA sequences that encode this CDR3 too. CDR3 protein: CAWSEGRYYGYTF. The CDR3 nucleotides are TGTGCCTGGAGTGAAGGGCGGTACTATGGCTACACCTTC. The V call is TRBV30, the J call TRBJ1-2; no firm D call. This CDR3 contains 13 residues. Germline lookup yields CDR1 GTSNPN and CDR2 SVGIG (reference sequence). Trimming removed 1 base from V and 3 bases from J, with 9 bases in between.

The genes are TRBV14 and TRBJ2-1; 7 bases agree with TRBD1. In germline, CDR1 is SGHDN, CDR2 FVKESK. After removal of 0 bases from V and 1 base from J, the junction contained 6 bases not matched to a gene. This CDR3 comprises 17 residues. The CDR3 DNA follows: TGTGCCAGCAGCCAAGATACACAGGGGAGTTCCTACAATGAGCAGTTCTTC. This gives the protein CASSQDTQGSSYNEQFF.

V usage is TRBV6-6 and J usage is TRBJ2-7, with D maybe TRBD2 (6 bases). There are 14 residues in the CDR3. Germline V gives CDR1 MNHNY, CDR2 SVGAGI (reference sequence). Trimming pared 0 bases from V and 5 bases from J, leaving 11 bases between. CDR3 in DNA: TGTGCCAGCAGTTACTCGGAGGGGATCCACGAGCAGTACTTC. Encoded protein: CASSYSEGIHEQYF.

This clone was seen only once. The chain is built from TRBV2 and TRBJ2-3; D unclear. This CDR3 is 15 amino acids long. Per germline, CDR1 SNHLY and CDR2 FYNNEI. The V gene lost 3 bases and the J gene lost 6 bases, with 16 bases spanning the gap. For the CDR3, the DNA is TGTGCCAGCAGTGAGTGGGCCGCGGTTGTTGATACGCAGTATTTT. Protein sequence: CASSEWAAVVDTQYF. The full variable domain, rest sourced from reference TRBV2 and TRBJ2-3, is EPEVTQTPSHQVTQMGQEVILRCVPISNHLYFYWYRQILGQKVEFLVSFYNNEISEKSEIFDDQFSVERPDGSNFTLKIRSTKLEDSAMYFCASSEWAAVVDTQYFGPGTRLTVL.

This clone was seen only a few times. The V and J genes are TRBV5-5 and TRBJ1-2; D is possibly TRBD1 (5 bases). Per germline, CDR1 SGHKS and CDR2 YYEKEE (reference sequence). V lost 4 bases, J lost 8 bases, and 15 bases lay in between. CDR3 length: 13 residues. The CDR3 DNA is TGTGCCAGCAGCATGGACATCCCTATAGGCTACACCTTC. Translation gives CASSMDIPIGYTF.

A note on this clone: Other DNA sequences in this specimen translate into the identical CDR3. This chain joins TRBV10-3 and TRBJ1-1, with a weak D call TRBD1 (5 bases). This CDR3 is 13 amino acids long. V was shortened by 4 bases and J by 0 bases, with 6 bases between the two germline ends. Germline V gene lookup returns CDR1 ENHRY and CDR2 SYGVKD. CDR3: CAISVGLNTEAFF. CDR3 DNA: TGTGCCATCAGTGTGGGACTGAACACTGAAGCTTTCTTT.

This clone is a singleton in its sample. The chain has TRBV28 and TRBJ2-5, with D perhaps matching TRBD1 (5 bases). The J call could be wrong; TRBJ2-7 is a better fit for the DNA end. Germline V gives CDR1 MDHEN, CDR2 SYDVKM. The CDR3 is 14 amino acids. The CDR3 sequence is CATQPYRSSYEQYF. The CDR3 coding sequence is TGTGCCACCCAACCTTACAGGAGCTCCTACGAGCAGTACTTC.

As for this clone: Other nucleotide sequences in the sample specify the same CDR3. The rearrangement links TRBV30 to TRBJ2-7; tentatively, D is TRBD1 (6 bases). Trimming removed 2 bases at V and 5 bases at J, with 7 bases between. CDR1 and CDR2 (germline): GTSNPN, SVGIG (reference sequence). The CDR3 sequence is 11 residues long. The CDR3 coding sequence is TGTGCCTGGAGTCAGGGGCACGAGCAGTACTTC. Protein product: CAWSQGHEQYF.

V is TRBV13 and J is TRBJ1-3; no clear D gene. Trimming shortened V by 4 bases and J by 0 bases, and 13 bases separated the two germline ends. The germline CDR1 and CDR2 sequences are PRHDT and FYEKMQ (reference sequence). The CDR3 sequence is 16 residues long. CDR3: CASSSGAAISGNTIYF. The CDR3 DNA is TGTGCCAGCAGCTCCGGAGCGGCCATCTCTGGAAACACCATATATTTT.

The chain links TRBV6-5 to TRBJ2-2; D is perhaps TRBD1 (6 bases). The V gene's germline CDR1 is MNHEY and CDR2 SVGAGI. V was shortened by 4 bases and J by 1 base, with 13 bases between the two germline ends. The CDR3 contains 16 residues. CDR3: CASSSPGTRNTGELFF. CDR3 sequence (DNA): TGTGCCAGCAGTTCGCCCGGGACAAGGAACACCGGGGAGCTGTTTTTT.

Comment on this clone: Other nucleotide sequences from this sample produce the same CDR3. This chain joins TRBV9 and TRBJ2-7; maybe TRBD2 (5 bases). V was shortened by 0 bases and J by 4 bases, with 11 bases between the two germline ends. The CDR3 length is 14 residues. CDR1 is SGDLS and CDR2 is YYNGEE in the germline V gene. The CDR3 region is CASSVGGLGYEQYF. In DNA form, the CDR3 reads TGTGCCAGCAGCGTAGGAGGGTTGGGTTACGAGCAGTACTTC.

This clone was seen only a few times. The V gene is TRBV4-1, the J gene TRBJ1-1; D gene uncertain. CDR3 length: 12 amino acids. Germline CDR1 MGHRA, CDR2 YSYEKL. V dropped 4 bases and J dropped 5 bases, with 8 bases sitting between them. Written as DNA, the CDR3 is TGCGCCAGCAGCCTAGGGAGTACTGAAGCTTTCTTT. Its protein product is CASSLGSTEAFF.

The V gene is TRBV13, the J gene TRBJ2-3; 12 nucleotides agree with TRBD1. V was pared by 4 bases and J by 2 bases, with 10 bases of the junction left unmatched. The CDR3 contains 18 residues. Germline lookup yields CDR1 PRHDT and CDR2 FYEKMQ (reference sequence). The CDR3 DNA is TGTGCCAGCAGCTCTGGGACAGGGGGCCACCTCTACACAGATACGCAGTATTTT. This translates into CASSSGTGGHLYTDTQYF.

The CDR3 reads CASSYGLAGKQETQYF. The CDR3, as DNA: TGTGCCAGCAGTTACGGGCTGGCGGGTAAACAAGAGACCCAGTACTTC. The chain recombines TRBV6-5 with TRBJ2-5, with D possibly TRBD2 on 5 matching bases. The germline V gene encodes CDR1 MNHEY and CDR2 SVGAGI. V was pared by 2 bases and J by 2 bases, with 15 bases between. The CDR3 has 16 amino acids.

This rearrangement joins TRBV7-9 to TRBJ2-5, with D unclear. The germline gives CDR1 SEHNR, CDR2 FQNEAQ (reference sequence). The germline V and J ends were trimmed by 4 bases and 5 bases, with 11 bases remaining between them. The CDR3 has 13 amino acids. CDR3 region: CASSSVSHETQYF. The DNA for the CDR3 is TGTGCCAGCAGCTCCGTATCGCACGAGACCCAGTACTTC.

The CDR3 DNA sequence: TGCGCCAGCAGTCGACTATTAGACGGCCAAGAGACCCAGTACTTC. Amino acid sequence: CASSRLLDGQETQYF. The rearrangement joins TRBV4-3 to TRBJ2-5, with D maybe TRBD2 (5 bases). CDR3 length: 15 residues. The V end was cut by 6 bases, the J end by 1 base, with 15 bases between. Germline V gene data show CDR1 as LGHNA and CDR2 as YSLEER.

The V and J genes are TRBV19 and TRBJ2-5; D gene ambiguous. Germline loops: CDR1 LNHDA, CDR2 SQIVND (reference sequence). CDR3 size: 15 residues. Trimming stripped 1 base from V and 2 bases from J, with 11 bases between. The CDR3 sequence: CASSIGWSVQETQYF. The CDR3 region has the DNA TGTGCCAGTAGTATAGGTTGGTCAGTTCAAGAGACCCAGTACTTC. The full variable domain, its missing parts supplied by reference TRBV19 and TRBJ2-5, is DGGITQSPKYLFRKEGQNVTLSCEQNLNHDAMYWYRQDPGQGLRLIYYSQIVNDFQKGDIAEGYSVSREKKESFPLTVTSAQKNPTAFYLCASSIGWSVQETQYFGPGTRLLVL.

The chain couples TRBV13 to TRBJ2-7; 8 bases align to TRBD1. Germline assignment: CDR1 PRHDT and CDR2 FYEKMQ (reference sequence). This CDR3 has 16 residues. J gave up 4 bases and V 4 bases, and 12 bases lay outside the gene matches. CDR3 bases: TGTGCCAGCAGCTCCTCGACAGGGGCCCGCCCTTACGAGCAGTACTTC. Translated: CASSSSTGARPYEQYF. The variable domain in full, with the rest retrieved from reference TRBV13 and TRBJ2-7, is AAGVIQSPRHLIKEKRETATLKCYPIPRHDTVYWYQQGPGQDPQFLISFYEKMQSDKGSIPDRFSAQQFSDYHSELNMSSLELGDSALYFCASSSSTGARPYEQYFGPGTRLTVT.